The 17 T cell receptor beta chains reported below all come from one sample, sequenced in a study of blood T cell repertoires in COVID-19. Libraries were prepared by immunoSEQ multiplex PCR; TCRdb keeps only in-frame clonotypes and omits some of them. The sample includes 200,000 to 300,000 clones, 65% to 90% of them seen just once. The material sequenced was peripheral blood. Every receptor here comes from a woman in her seventies with acute or convalescent COVID-19.

This clone has only one observation. V and J are TRBV10-3 and TRBJ2-3; 8 nucleotides align to TRBD2. Trimming took 6 bases from V and 0 from J; bases not matched to a gene: 5. Germline loops: CDR1 ENHRY, CDR2 SYGVKD. There are 15 residues in the CDR3. The CDR3 region is CAIRKLAESTDTQYF. The CDR3 nucleotides read TGTGCCATCAGAAAACTAGCGGAGAGCACAGATACGCAGTATTTT.

V and J are TRBV6-5 and TRBJ1-1; D is ambiguous. Germline CDR1 MNHEY, CDR2 SVGAGI. The CDR3 contains 14 residues. Trimming took 2 bases from V and 0 from J, leaving 7 bases between them. The CDR3 region is CASSYDWLNTEAFF. The DNA for the CDR3 is TGTGCCAGCAGTTACGACTGGCTGAACACTGAAGCTTTCTTT.

The rearrangement joins TRBV19 to TRBJ1-1; 7 bases agree with TRBD1. V shed 5 bases and J 1 base; nucleotides not matched to a gene: 4. The CDR3 is 14 residues long. Per germline, CDR1 LNHDA and CDR2 SQIVND (reference sequence). The CDR3 spells CASSVGTENTEAFF. CDR3 nucleotide sequence: TGTGCCAGTAGTGTGGGGACAGAGAACACTGAAGCTTTCTTT.

This chain connects TRBV13 to TRBJ1-2; D uncertain. V lost 0 bases, J lost 3 bases, and 5 bases lay in between. Germline V lookup: CDR1 PRHDT, CDR2 FYEKMQ (reference sequence). This CDR3 has 13 residues. Here the CDR3 reads CASSLGNDYGYTF. The DNA for the CDR3 is TGTGCCAGCAGCTTAGGCAATGACTATGGCTACACCTTC.

The chain is built from TRBV7-2 and TRBJ2-1; a weak D match, TRBD1 (6 bases). Germline-derived CDR1 and CDR2 are SGHTA and FQGNSA. The CDR3 has 15 residues. V was shortened by 2 bases and J by 4 bases, with 12 bases between the two germline ends. CDR3 sequence reads: CASSLSAGAYNEQFF. In DNA, the CDR3 is TGTGCCAGCAGCTTAAGCGCAGGGGCGTACAATGAGCAGTTCTTC.

This chain uses TRBV7-2 with TRBJ2-5, with D uncertain. Trimming removed 5 bases at V and 2 bases at J, with 12 bases between. The CDR3 has 14 amino acids. The germline CDR1 and CDR2 sequences are SGHTA and FQGNSA. This CDR3 is CASSKARSQETQYF. The CDR3 DNA reads TGTGCCAGCAGCAAAGCTAGGTCTCAAGAGACCCAGTACTTC.

This sequence joins TRBV19 and TRBJ1-1, with TRBD1 matching over 8 bases. This CDR3 has 14 amino acids. Germline V gene data show CDR1 as LNHDA and CDR2 as SQIVND (reference sequence). The V gene end was trimmed by 5 bases and the J gene end by 4 bases; junction bases not matched to a gene: 6. The CDR3 coding sequence is TGTGCCAGTAGTCAGGGGGCGGTTTTCACTGAAGCTTTCTTT. Residues: CASSQGAVFTEAFF.

CDR3 region: CAISGGDGITDTQYF. Written as DNA, the CDR3 is TGTGCCATCAGTGGGGGAGACGGGATCACAGATACGCAGTATTTT. The chain uses TRBV10-3 and TRBJ2-3; D is possibly TRBD2 (5 bases). The CDR3 length is 15 residues. Germline CDR1 is ENHRY and CDR2 is SYGVKD. The V and J ends lost 4 bases and 2 bases respectively, with 13 bases between them.

The gene calls are TRBV5-1 and TRBJ2-5; D is unclear. The CDR3 runs to 15 residues. V was clipped by 0 bases and J by 1 base, with 10 bases between them. Germline V gene sequence: CDR1 SGHRS, CDR2 YFSETQ. The CDR3 coding sequence is TGCGCCAGCAGCTTGGGGGCGAAGTCCCAAGAGACCCAGTACTTC. Protein: CASSLGAKSQETQYF.

The chain recombines TRBV3-1 (or the pseudogene TRBV3-2) with TRBJ1-2, with D perhaps matching TRBD1 (5 bases). The CDR3 totals 12 residues. Germline V gene sequence: CDR1 LGHDT, CDR2 YNNKEL (reference sequence). Trimming cost V 5 bases and J 6 bases, with 10 bases left between them. In DNA, the CDR3 is TGTGCCAGCAGCTACGGGGGAAATGGCTACACCTTC. This sequence encodes CASSYGGNGYTF.

The chain employs TRBV6-5 and TRBJ2-1, with a tentative D call TRBD2 (6 bases). The ends were cut back, 0 bases at V and 3 bases at J, with 6 bases in the middle. Germline values: CDR1 MNHEY, CDR2 SVGAGI. The CDR3 runs to 14 residues. This CDR3 reads CASSYSSGYNEQFF. CDR3 nucleotides: TGTGCCAGCAGTTACTCTAGCGGCTACAATGAGCAGTTCTTC.

This rearrangement joins TRBV24-1 to TRBJ2-2; 11 nucleotides match TRBD1. Germline values: CDR1 KGHDR, CDR2 SFDVKD. J gave up 3 bases and V 11 bases, and 4 bases lay outside the gene matches. CDR3 length: 14 residues. In DNA form, the CDR3 reads TGTGCCATCAGGGACAGGGGGGACACCGGGGAGCTGTTTTTT. This codes for CAIRDRGDTGELFF.

This chain uses TRBV6-2 or TRBV6-3 with TRBJ1-1, with D unclear. CDR3 size: 11 residues. From germline, CDR1 is MNHEY and CDR2 SVGEGT. Trimming cost V 0 bases and J 8 bases, with 4 bases left between them. The CDR3 protein is CASSYSREAFF. The CDR3 DNA is TGTGCCAGCAGTTACTCGAGGGAAGCTTTCTTT.

The chain carries TRBV9 and TRBJ2-1; D might be TRBD1 (5 bases). The length of the CDR3 is 14 residues. Germline CDR1 SGDLS, CDR2 YYNGEE. Trimming cost V 1 base and J 6 bases, with 11 bases left between them. CDR3 residues: CASSVQGSANEQFF. CDR3 sequence (DNA): TGTGCCAGCAGCGTACAGGGTTCGGCCAATGAGCAGTTCTTC.

The chain joins TRBV4-3 to TRBJ2-1; 11 nucleotides agree with TRBD1. Germline CDR1 and CDR2: LGHNA and YSLEER. Trimming cost V 1 base and J 3 bases; bases outside gene matches: 2. The CDR3 has 16 residues. The CDR3 DNA is TGCGCCAGCAGCCAAGCCGGGACAGGGGGCTACAATGAGCAGTTCTTC. This translates into CASSQAGTGGYNEQFF.

The rearrangement uses TRBV12-3 or TRBV12-4 and TRBJ2-1; TRBD2 aligns across 12 bases. The CDR3 spans 13 residues. After removal of 7 bases from V and 9 bases from J, the junction contained 4 bases not matched to a gene. The CDR3 here is CASKTSGGTEQFF. The DNA of the CDR3 is TGTGCCAGCAAGACTAGCGGGGGAACTGAGCAGTTCTTC.

V is TRBV3-1 (or the pseudogene TRBV3-2) and J is TRBJ1-1; D not certain. This CDR3 is built from 13 residues. The V gene's germline CDR1 is LGHDT and CDR2 YNNKEL (reference sequence). The V end lost 0 bases, the J end lost 11 bases, and 13 bases lay between the germline ends. As DNA, the CDR3 is TGTGCCAGCAGCCAAGAAGGAGGGTCTTCGGCTTTCTTT. Amino acids: CASSQEGGSSAFF.